The sequence of this T cell receptor (beta chain) was determined in a study of cytomegalovirus exposure and HLA in healthy donors. V was shortened by 6 bases and J by 3 bases, with 14 bases between the two germline ends. This CDR3 is built from 14 residues. Germline V lookup: CDR1 MDHEN, CDR2 SYDVKM. A remark on this clone: Its target is not known.

The study ran its PCR with 60 Vbeta and 13 Jbeta primers. The assay was immunoSEQ multiplex PCR, and TCRdb's table has in-frame clones only and misses some. This repertoire includes tens of thousands of clones. Study conclusions and caveats: There were a few CMV-associated chains whose specificity for CMV antigens was confirmed in vitro.

The chain couples TRBV28 to TRBJ1-2; no clear D. Input material: PBMCs. This clonotype originated in a male donor in good health and CMV-seronegative. The CDR3 DNA reads as TGTGCCAGCAGCCGCCCTGCGGAGTACTATGGCTACACCTTC. Protein: CASSRPAEYYGYTF.